This T cell receptor (beta chain) is from a study of OX40 agonist ivuxolimab in advanced cancers. Using immunoSEQ multiplex PCR, the repertoire was profiled, and TCRdb retains in-frame clones only, with some absent. The sample has 80,000 or so clones; around four fifths are singletons. The CDR3 totals 16 residues. Germline-derived CDR1 and CDR2 are MNHEY and SMNVEV (reference sequence). V was clipped by 6 bases and J by 1 base; unmatched bases: 7. To note about this clone: Its antigen is not known.

Autoimmune disease history or systemic immunosuppression led to patient exclusion. Study findings and constraints: Antigen specificity was not determined for the expanded peripheral T cells. With doses of 0.1 to 3.0 mg/kg, CD4+ and CD8+ blood T cells had undergone clonal expansion by week 6.

The TCR originated in an adult with an advanced solid tumor such as melanoma, head and neck, liver or kidney cancer. Sample: CD4+ or CD8+ T cells sorted from blood, taken in a trial of the OX40 agonist ivuxolimab. The rearrangement uses TRBV27 and TRBJ2-5, with TRBD2 identical over 11 bases. The CDR3 nucleotides read TGTGCCAGCAGAACTCCGGGACTAGCGGTCCAAGAGACCCAGTACTTC. Residues: CASRTPGLAVQETQYF.